Listed below are T cell receptor beta chains from one sample, sequenced in a study of blood T cell repertoires in COVID-19. Clones were read by immunoSEQ multiplex PCR, and TCRdb kept only the in-frame ones, dropping some. The data hold about 48,000 clones, with 75% to 80% observed a single time. Input material: peripheral blood. The source of these receptors is a human donor with active or convalescent COVID-19. The donor label of this sample is uncertain. The CDR3 runs from the conserved cysteine through the conserved F or W. D genes are given only for firm matches. Size values are once, few and many counts, or a class for expanded clones, and some rows have none.

>medium-sized|TRBJ1-3|-|TRBV7-2
CASSLDNGSAEGSGNTIYF
TGTGCCAGCAGCTTAGATAATGGGTCGGCGGAAGGCTCTGGAAACACCATATATTTT
>-|TRBJ1-1|-|TRBV10-3
CAISNTGITEAFF
TGTGCCATCAGTAATACAGGGATCACTGAAGCTTTCTTT
>once|TRBJ2-1|TRBD1|TRBV12-3/TRBV12-4
CANSGTAYNEQFF
TGTGCCAACTCCGGGACAGCTTACAATGAGCAGTTCTTC
>-|TRBJ2-1|TRBD2|TRBV11-2
CASSSSGISRVEQFF
TGTGCCAGCAGCTCTAGCGGGATAAGTAGGGTTGAGCAGTTCTTC
>once|TRBJ2-2|-|TRBV18
CASSPGGTGELFF
TGTGCCAGCTCACCAGGGGGGACCGGGGAGCTGTTTTTT
>-|TRBJ2-3|-|TRBV5-4
CASSSPTGSTDTQYF
TGTGCCAGCAGCTCCCCGACTGGGAGCACAGATACGCAGTATTTT
>-|TRBJ2-1|TRBD1|TRBV27
CASTRQGQNNEQFF
TGTGCCAGCACCCGACAGGGTCAAAACAATGAGCAGTTCTTC
>-|TRBJ2-3|-|TRBV12-3/TRBV12-4
CASSVDTQYF
TGTGCCAGCAGCGTAGATACGCAGTATTTT
>-|TRBJ2-3|TRBD2|TRBV6-2/TRBV6-3
CASSYVLAGGLRDTQYF
TGTGCCAGCAGTTATGTCCTAGCGGGAGGGTTGCGGGATACGCAGTATTTT
>once|TRBJ2-1|TRBD1|TRBV4-1
CASMPRVGQGTGEQFF
TGCGCCAGCATGCCAAGGGTTGGACAGGGCACCGGTGAGCAGTTCTTC
>-|TRBJ1-4|-|TRBV7-8
CASSGSGDATNEKLFF
TGTGCCAGCAGCGGGTCAGGGGACGCAACTAATGAAAAACTGTTTTTT
>-|TRBJ2-1|TRBD2|TRBV30
CAWRLAGPGEQFF
TGTGCCTGGAGACTAGCGGGGCCGGGGGAGCAGTTCTTC
>-|TRBJ2-5|TRBD2|TRBV30
CAWSGLVEETQYF
TGTGCCTGGAGCGGACTAGTCGAAGAGACCCAGTACTTC
>-|TRBJ1-5|-|TRBV19
CASDRGDPSPSYSNQPQHF
TGTGCCAGTGACAGAGGAGACCCCAGCCCAAGTTATAGCAATCAGCCCCAGCATTTT
>once|TRBJ2-5|TRBD1|TRBV19
CASSASGGAETQYF
TGTGCCAGTAGTGCTTCAGGGGGCGCGGAGACCCAGTACTTC
>-|TRBJ2-7|-|TRBV11-2
CASSLDLGRGMGEQYF
TGTGCCAGCAGCTTAGATCTGGGCAGGGGAATGGGGGAGCAGTACTTC
>once|TRBJ2-1|TRBD2|TRBV7-3
CASSRPGTSANEQFF
TGTGCCAGCAGCCGCCCCGGGACTAGTGCCAATGAGCAGTTCTTC
>-|TRBJ1-1|-|TRBV7-9
CASSPRSNTEAFF
TGTGCCAGCAGCCCCCGGTCTAACACTGAAGCTTTCTTT
>-|TRBJ2-1|-|TRBV7-2
CASSLGGGLSGEQFF
TGTGCCAGCAGCTTGGGAGGGGGGCTTTCGGGTGAGCAGTTCTTC
>-|TRBJ2-7|TRBD2|TRBV28
CASSSPGGSSYEQYF
TGTGCCAGCAGCTCGCCGGGAGGCAGCTCCTACGAGCAGTACTTC
>-|TRBJ1-5|TRBD1|TRBV19
CASTPREGRGANQPQHF
TGTGCCAGTACCCCTCGGGAGGGCAGGGGGGCCAATCAGCCCCAGCATTTT
>-|TRBJ2-7|-|TRBV7-9
CASSPSGFPYEQYF
TGTGCCAGCAGCCCCTCCGGGTTTCCGTACGAGCAGTACTTC
>-|TRBJ1-2|-|TRBV4-3
CASSQGAGYTF
TGCGCCAGCAGCCAAGGGGCTGGCTACACCTTC
>-|TRBJ1-6|-|TRBV12-3/TRBV12-4
CASSAGWALHF
TGTGCCAGCAGTGCAGGGTGGGCCCTCCACTTT
>-|TRBJ2-7|-|TRBV11-2
CASSLTQGQVPYEQYF
TGTGCCAGCAGCTTAACCCAGGGACAAGTACCCTACGAGCAGTACTTC
>-|TRBJ1-5|-|TRBV9
CASSPSRDQGQPQHF
TGTGCCAGCAGCCCCAGCAGGGATCAGGGTCAGCCCCAGCATTTT
>-|TRBJ2-7|-|TRBV5-8
CASSLQDNSYEQYF
TGTGCCAGCAGCTTGCAGGACAATTCCTACGAGCAGTACTTC
>-|TRBJ2-7|-|TRBV5-1
CASSLAGTDMAEQYF
TGCGCCAGCAGCTTGGCCGGGACTGACATGGCCGAGCAGTACTTC
>few|TRBJ1-2|-|TRBV29-1
CSVPRGGYGYTF
TGCAGCGTTCCTCGCGGGGGCTATGGCTACACCTTC
>few|TRBJ2-3|-|TRBV20-1
CSVPRGDTQYF
TGCAGTGTCCCCAGGGGAGATACGCAGTATTTT
>-|TRBJ1-5|TRBD1|TRBV6-2/TRBV6-3
CASSLTGISNQPQHF
TGTGCCAGCAGTTTGACAGGGATTAGCAATCAGCCCCAGCATTTT
>-|TRBJ1-1|-|TRBV18
CASSPQMNTEAFF
TGTGCCAGCTCACCTCAGATGAACACTGAAGCTTTCTTT
>-|TRBJ1-1|-|TRBV12-3/TRBV12-4
CASSFGEGGAFF
TGTGCCAGCAGTTTCGGTGAGGGAGGAGCTTTCTTT
>-|TRBJ2-7|-|TRBV5-6
CASTKVGRIYEQYF
TGTGCCAGCACCAAAGTGGGGAGAATCTACGAGCAGTACTTC
>-|TRBJ1-5|TRBD1|TRBV30
CAWSVLTGQDQPQHF
TGTGCCTGGAGTGTACTGACAGGGCAAGATCAGCCCCAGCATTTT
>-|TRBJ2-1|-|TRBV21-1
CASSAPSGFKSYNEQFF
TGTGCCAGCAGCGCCCCCTCGGGGTTCAAGTCCTACAATGAGCAGTTCTTC
>-|TRBJ2-1|TRBD2|TRBV18
CASVLLAEGGEQFF
TGTGCCAGCGTACTACTAGCGGAGGGGGGTGAGCAGTTCTTC
>-|TRBJ2-4|TRBD2|TRBV10-1
CASSVNSGTIQYF
TGCGCCAGCAGTGTGAATAGCGGGACCATTCAGTACTTC
>few|TRBJ1-1|-|TRBV5-1
CASSLDRANTEAFF
TGCGCCAGCAGCTTGGACAGGGCAAACACTGAAGCTTTCTTT
>once|TRBJ1-5|TRBD1|TRBV4-1
CASSHEDRGGQPQHF
TGCGCCAGCAGCCACGAGGACAGGGGAGGGCAGCCCCAGCATTTT
>once|TRBJ1-1|-|TRBV3-1/TRBV3-2
CASSLIDTEAFF
TGTGCCAGCAGCCTTATCGACACTGAAGCTTTCTTT
>-|TRBJ2-2|-|TRBV4-1
CASSPQPGQNTGELFF
TGCGCCAGCAGCCCCCAGCCGGGACAGAACACCGGGGAGCTGTTTTTT
>-|TRBJ2-1|TRBD2|TRBV19
CASSRDYYNEQFF
TGTGCCAGTAGTAGGGACTACTACAATGAGCAGTTCTTC
>medium-sized|TRBJ2-1|TRBD2|TRBV13
CASSKLAGTSGNYNEQFF
TGTGCCAGCAGCAAGCTAGCCGGGACTAGCGGGAACTACAATGAGCAGTTCTTC
>-|TRBJ1-2|TRBD1|TRBV7-9
CASSTKRGQAGYYGYTF
TGTGCCAGCAGCACAAAACGGGGACAGGCCGGATACTATGGCTACACCTTC
>-|TRBJ1-1|TRBD1|TRBV11-1
CASTPTGGGTEAFF
TGTGCCAGCACCCCGACAGGGGGCGGAACTGAAGCTTTCTTT
>-|TRBJ2-1|-|TRBV19
CASSIGGRPVSYNEQFF
TGTGCCAGTAGTATAGGCGGGCGGCCCGTCTCCTACAATGAGCAGTTCTTC
>-|TRBJ2-1|-|TRBV14
CASSQDYGPNFF
TGTGCCAGCAGCCAAGATTACGGTCCAAACTTCTTC